Listed here is a single T cell receptor (beta chain). This specimen comes from a study of shared clonotypes between healthy human individuals. V was cut by 7 bases and J by 2 bases, with 11 bases left in between. There are 13 residues in the CDR3. Germline lookup yields CDR1 ENHRY and CDR2 SYGVKD. In the authors' workflow: Filtering differed for immunoSEQ, which gave only junction sequences without quality scores. Sequencing was performed with immunoSEQ multiplex PCR; in TCRdb, only in-frame clones are kept and a portion is missing. Clonal size and the V and J genes are those of that table, whereas D and trimming came from the DNA. The table records about 500,000 clones, approximately 71% of them present only once.

Sequencing was performed on PBMCs. The rearrangement uses TRBV10-3 and TRBJ2-5, with D unresolved. The receptor's source is a middle-aged woman in good health. Some clones in this sample may be carry-over from other donors' samples. The CDR3 DNA reads TGTGCCATCAATACACGGGTTCAAGAGACCCAGTACTTC. Translated: CAINTRVQETQYF.